These 31 T cell receptor beta chains were sequenced from one sample in a study of CD8+CD57+ T cells in acquired aplastic anemia. The use of genomic DNA as template underpinned the TCR beta VDJ and CDR3 profiling. TCRdb reanalysed the reads using MiXCR and keeps one entry per CDR3 protein. The repertoire holds a few hundred thousand distinct CDR3 sequences, 65% to 80% seen once, with less than 4% in the top ten. The sequenced sample consisted of sorted CD4+, CD8+, or CD8+CD57+ T cells (not recorded which) from PBMCs. The receptor set was obtained from a human donor in good health, serving as a control.

This clonotype is a singleton in its sample. This chain uses TRBV20-1 with TRBJ1-2; D is unresolved. The CDR3 is made up of 12 amino acids. With 3 bases removed from V and 7 bases from J, the gap between germline ends came to 12 bases. Germline CDR1 DFQATT, CDR2 SNEGSKA (reference sequence). The CDR3 region is CSASTQHAGYTF. DNA for the CDR3: TGCAGTGCTAGCACACAGCACGCTGGCTACACCTTC.

Points on this clonotype: At one boundary the junction diverges from the germline segment, which might be a read error. The chain couples TRBV7-2 to TRBJ1-1, with D possibly TRBD1 on 5 matching bases. Per the germline V gene, CDR1 is SGHTA and CDR2 is FQGNSA. The CDR3 has 14 amino acids. In nucleotides, the CDR3 is TGTGCCAGCAGCTTAGGGGACGGGGGGGTATATGAAAAATTT. Protein: CASSLGDGGVYEKF.

Comment on this clonotype: This is likely a read error, given that the CDR3 carries no conserved phenylalanine or tryptophan at its end. This chain links TRBV12-3 or TRBV12-4 with TRBJ1-6; D gene ambiguous. Trimming took 7 bases from V and 7 from J, leaving 17 bases between them. There are 15 residues in the CDR3. DNA of the CDR3: TGTGCCAGCAACAAAGACACTTTTGGGAATTCACCCCTCCACCTT. Protein product: CASNKDTFGNSPLHL.

The chain is built from TRBV12-3 or TRBV12-4 and TRBJ1-2, with D possibly being TRBD1 (6 bases). The CDR3 has 14 residues. The V and J ends lost 7 bases and 7 bases respectively, with 19 bases between them. The CDR3 is CASTREAGASGYTF. The CDR3 coding sequence is TGTGCCAGCACACGCGAGGCGGGGGCGAGTGGCTACACCTTC.

The chain combines TRBV12-3 or TRBV12-4 with TRBJ1-2; no clear D gene. With 5 bases removed from V and 4 bases from J, the gap between germline ends came to 5 bases. The length of the CDR3 is 11 residues. CDR3 in DNA: TGTGCCAGCAGTAACGGCTATGGCTACACCTTC. Translating gives CASSNGYGYTF.

About this clonotype itself: A junction end diverges from the germline sequence, so it may reflect a read error. V gene TRBV9 combines with J gene TRBJ2-1, with 9 bases fitting TRBD2. This CDR3 contains 14 residues. Germline CDR1 reads SGDLS; CDR2 reads YYNGEE. The CDR3 region has the DNA TGTGCCAGCCCTAGCGGGGATGTAGAGAACCAGCACTTCTTC. This codes for CASPSGDVENQHFF.

As regards this clonotype: One junction end does not reproduce the germline sequence, and a read error may be involved. This chain uses TRBV7-6 with TRBJ2-2; D perhaps matches TRBD2 (5 bases). Germline V gene data show CDR1 as SGHVS and CDR2 as FNYEAQ. This CDR3 comprises 15 residues. The CDR3 nucleotides are TGTGCCAGCAGCCCTAGAATACGGGCGGGCGACGAGCTGTACTTT. It yields the protein CASSPRIRAGDELYF.

This clonotype was observed many times. V gene TRBV30 combines with J gene TRBJ1-6; D gene unclear. CDR3 length equals 15 residues. The V end was cut by 1 base, the J end by 0 bases, with 7 bases between. Germline CDR1 reads GTSNPN; CDR2 reads SVGIG (reference sequence). The CDR3 region is CAWSGRGSYNSPLHF. For the CDR3, the DNA is TGTGCCTGGAGTGGGCGAGGCTCCTATAATTCACCCCTCCACTTT.

This clonotype was found a few times. The J gene is TRBJ2-2, the V gene TRBV2, with D possibly TRBD1 on 6 matching bases. Trimming cost V 6 bases and J 4 bases, with 12 bases left between them. The CDR3 loop spans 14 amino acids. CDR1 SNHLY and CDR2 FYNNEI come from the germline V gene. The CDR3 loop reads CASRQGGITGELFF. The CDR3 bases are TGTGCCAGCAGACAGGGTGGTATCACCGGGGAGCTGTTTTTT.

A note on this clonotype: The junction shows a germline mismatch at one end, possibly a read error. The chain couples TRBV29-1 to TRBJ2-3; perhaps TRBD1 as D (5 bases). The germline CDR1 and CDR2 sequences are SQVTM and ANQGSEA. CDR3 size: 13 residues. Here the CDR3 reads CSVPRAGTDTQYF. Here the CDR3 DNA reads TGCAGTGTCCCCAGGGCCGGCACAGATACCCAGTATTTC.

The genes are TRBV7-4 and TRBJ2-6, with D perhaps being TRBD1 or TRBD2 (5 bases each). The CDR3 runs 16 residues. The V and J ends lost 3 bases and 16 bases respectively, with 25 bases between them. Germline V gene sequence: CDR1 SGHVT, CDR2 SQSDAQ. The CDR3 here is CASSFRDATTVDTLTF. As DNA, the CDR3 is TGTGCCAGCAGCTTTCGGGACGCCACCACTGTGGACACGCTGACTTTC.

This clonotype came up many times. The V and J genes are TRBV14 and TRBJ1-4; tentatively, D is TRBD1 (6 bases). The CDR3 totals 15 residues. CDR1 SGHDN and CDR2 FVKESK come from the germline V gene. The V and J ends lost 3 bases and 7 bases respectively, with 15 bases between them. This CDR3 reads CASSQRVSGAEKLFF. DNA of the CDR3: TGTGCCAGCAGCCAGAGAGTTTCGGGGGCTGAAAAACTGTTTTTT.

The chain combines TRBV7-8 with TRBJ2-3; D gene unclear. The CDR3 length is 14 residues. V lost 6 bases, J lost 5 bases, and 15 bases lay in between. Germline V gene sequence: CDR1 SGHVS, CDR2 FQNEAQ. This CDR3 is CASSLTAKGDTQYF. CDR3 DNA sequence: TGTGCCAGCAGTCTAACAGCAAAGGGAGATACGCAGTATTTT.

The chain couples TRBV7-6 to TRBJ2-5; possible D gene TRBD1, 6 bases. Trimming cost V 4 bases and J 9 bases, with 12 bases left between them. Germline CDR1 SGHVS, CDR2 FNYEAQ. The CDR3 sequence is 12 residues long. The CDR3 sequence: CASSWGRGPQYF. As DNA, the CDR3 is TGTGCCAGCAGCTGGGGCAGGGGCCCCCAGTACTTC.

Turning to this clonotype: At one of its ends the junction is not consistent with the germline gene, which may arise from a read error. The chain combines TRBV7-2 with TRBJ2-7; 9 positions match TRBD1. CDR1 and CDR2 from the germline V gene are SGHTA and FQGNSA. There are 13 residues in the CDR3. The CDR3 DNA reads as TGCGCCAGCAGCACGGACAGGGGCTACGAGGAGTACTTC. This codes for CASSTDRGYEEYF.

The rearrangement uses TRBV20-1 and TRBJ1-3; no clear D gene. This CDR3 comprises 15 residues. CDR1 and CDR2 (germline): DFQATT, SNEGSKA (reference sequence). Deletions cut 1 base from V and 5 bases from J, with 15 bases between. As DNA, the CDR3 is TGCAGTGCTAGAGTCTCAGTGGGCGCCAGAAACACCATATATTTT. This encodes CSARVSVGARNTIYF.

This chain connects TRBV5-4 to TRBJ2-7; D is unresolved. Trimming took 4 bases from V and 9 from J, leaving 17 bases between them. The length of the CDR3 is 13 residues. Germline CDR1 is SGHNT and CDR2 is YYREEE (reference sequence). CDR3 DNA sequence: TGTGCCAGCAGCCCCATTCCTCTAACGTTGCAGTACTTC. Its protein is CASSPIPLTLQYF.

This clonotype was seen once. The CDR3 DNA is TGTGCCAGCACGTATTGGAGCGGTTCTAACACCGGGGAGCTGTTTTTT. Its translation is CASTYWSGSNTGELFF. The gene calls are TRBV11-3 and TRBJ2-2; TRBD2 is a possible D gene (5 bases). CDR3 length: 16 residues. Germline-derived CDR1 and CDR2 are SGHNT and YENEEA. V gave up 7 bases and J gave up 2 bases, with 17 bases separating them.

The gene calls are TRBV9 and TRBJ2-7, with D possibly being TRBD2 (5 bases). This CDR3 spans 12 amino acids. In germline, CDR1 is SGDLS, CDR2 YYNGEE. V lost 7 bases and J lost 5, with 13 bases in between. The CDR3 is CASSFDGDEQYF. For the CDR3, the DNA is TGTGCCAGCTCCTTTGACGGGGACGAGCAGTACTTC.

This clonotype was detected only once. Sequence at one end of the junction differs from germline and may be a read error. The chain links TRBV9 to TRBJ1-5; D perhaps matches TRBD1 (5 bases). Looked up from germline, CDR1 is SGDLS and CDR2 is YYNGEE. CDR3 length equals 14 residues. The CDR3 is CASSFGADNQSQHF. The CDR3 coding sequence is TGTGCCAGCAGCTTCGGGGCTGACAATCAGTCCCAGCATTTT.

The chain recombines TRBV20-1 with TRBJ2-7; the D gene is possibly TRBD1 (6 bases). Trimming cost V 3 bases and J 0 bases, with 18 bases left between them. The length of the CDR3 is 16 residues. Germline values: CDR1 DFQATT, CDR2 SNEGSKA (reference sequence). For the CDR3, the DNA is TGCAGTGCTAGCCCCCAGCGGCAGGGGAACTCCTACGAGCAGTACTTC. Its translation is CSASPQRQGNSYEQYF.

A remark on this clonotype: A read error may account for a junction end that differs from germline. V usage is TRBV2 and J usage is TRBJ1-1; no clear D gene. CDR1 and CDR2 (germline): SNHLY, FYNNEI. This CDR3 has 14 residues. The CDR3 coding sequence is TGTGCCAGCAGTGATGGAGGACCGAACGCTGAAGCTTTCTTT. Translated, it gives CASSDGGPNAEAFF.

The V and J genes are TRBV7-2 and TRBJ2-7; perhaps TRBD1 as D (5 bases). Deletions cut 5 bases from V and 7 bases from J, with 21 bases between. Germline V gene data show CDR1 as SGHTA and CDR2 as FQGNSA. The CDR3 is 15 amino acids. As DNA, the CDR3 is TGTGCCAGCAGCCCACGGACAACCTCCTACAATGAGCAGTACTTC. Its protein product is CASSPRTTSYNEQYF.

This clonotype was detected only a few times. The J gene is TRBJ2-5, the V gene TRBV6-2 or TRBV6-3; 12 positions agree with TRBD2. CDR1 MNHEY and CDR2 SVGEGT come from the germline V gene. The junction had 6 bases not matched to a gene; V was cut back by 3 bases and J by 7 bases. The CDR3 consists of 15 residues. CDR3: CASSYPSGGAGTQYF. The CDR3 DNA reads as TGTGCCAGCAGTTATCCTAGCGGGGGGGCCGGGACCCAGTACTTC.

V and J are TRBV20-1 and TRBJ1-5, with TRBD1 matching over 8 bases. Germline V gives CDR1 DFQATT, CDR2 SNEGSKA (reference sequence). J gave up 4 bases and V 0 bases, and 14 bases lay outside the gene matches. This CDR3 comprises 18 residues. Here the CDR3 reads CSARENSRTGYGNQPQHF. The CDR3 coding sequence is TGCAGTGCTAGAGAAAATAGTAGGACAGGGTATGGTAATCAGCCCCAGCATTTT.

This clonotype was observed many times. The gene calls are TRBV6-5 and TRBJ1-4; no clear D. The ends were cut back, 0 bases at V and 1 base at J, with 3 bases in the middle. This CDR3 comprises 14 residues. Germline loops: CDR1 MNHEY, CDR2 SVGAGI. DNA of the CDR3: TGTGCCAGCAGTTACTCTCTAACTAATGAAAAACTGTTTTTT. Its translation is CASSYSLTNEKLFF.

The chain combines TRBV5-1 with TRBJ2-5; the D gene could be TRBD1 or TRBD2 (5 bases each). The CDR3 covers 16 residues. The germline CDR1 and CDR2 sequences are SGHRS and YFSETQ. The V end lost 4 bases, the J end lost 5 bases, and 21 bases lay between the germline ends. CDR3 in amino acids: CASSVGVTTVAETQYF. CDR3 DNA sequence: TGCGCCAGCAGCGTGGGGGTGACGACGGTGGCGGAGACCCAGTACTTC.

This chain links TRBV5-5 with TRBJ2-1; D is perhaps TRBD1 (5 bases). Germline CDR1 and CDR2: SGHKS and YYEKEE (reference sequence). V was clipped by 0 bases and J by 4 bases, with 11 bases between them. This CDR3 is 15 amino acids long. CDR3 DNA: TGTGCCAGCAGCTTGGGTAGGACAAAATACAATGAGCAGTTCTTC. The encoded protein is CASSLGRTKYNEQFF.

V is TRBV12-3 or TRBV12-4 and J is TRBJ1-2; D is perhaps TRBD1 (6 bases). Deletions cut 7 bases from V and 4 bases from J, with 19 bases between. CDR3 length: 15 amino acids. The CDR3 coding sequence is TGTGCCAGCACCCTGGGGGGGCAGGAGGCCTATGGCTACACCTTC. Translation gives CASTLGGQEAYGYTF.

This clonotype was detected ten times or more. This chain uses TRBV4-2 with TRBJ2-7; no definite D call. The germline CDR1 and CDR2 sequences are LGHNA and YNFKEQ. Trimming stripped 0 bases from V and 3 bases from J, with 12 bases between. The CDR3 sequence is 15 residues long. The CDR3, as DNA: TGTGCCAGCAGCCAAGATGTGTCAGGAAGCTACGAGCAGTACTTC. It codes for CASSQDVSGSYEQYF.

This clonotype was found many times. The CDR3 coding sequence is TGTGCCAGCAGGGGAAGCAATCAGCCCCAGCATTTT. Its protein is CASRGSNQPQHF. The V call is TRBV7-2, the J call TRBJ1-5; D uncertain. The V gene's germline CDR1 is SGHTA and CDR2 FQGNSA. V was trimmed by 6 bases and J by 1 base, leaving 4 bases between them. The CDR3 length is 12 residues.